This TCR beta chain was observed in a study of regulatory T cells in long-lasting Graves disease. Building the TCR beta libraries relied on iRepertoire HTBI primers, and CDR3 regions underwent Arm-PCR. TCRdb itself ran the multiplex PCR reads through MiXCR, one entry per CDR3 protein. Seen here are a few hundred thousand distinct CDR3 sequences, about 20% observed once, and the top ten hold 10% to 15%. Described time point: persistent/refractory GD, antithyroid drugs over 5 years with positive TRAb. Construction of the TCR library relied on RNA isolated from PBMCs. The EDTA tubes were filled with roughly 10 milliliters of drawn peripheral blood. CDR1 and CDR2 from the germline V gene are SGHTA and FQGNSA. The V segment lost 1 base and the J segment 5 bases; nucleotides outside the gene matches: 15. This CDR3 is 18 amino acids long. There are many counts of this clonotype.

The receptor was derived from a female donor with Graves disease. The chain employs TRBV7-2 and TRBJ2-5; 8 bases map to TRBD2. Sample: peripheral blood mononuclear cells (PBMCs), taken when the disease was refractory, from a patient treated with antithyroid drugs. CDR3 DNA: TGTGCCAGCAGCTTAGTTGGGGCGGGAGGCGCAAGATCGGAGACCCAGTACTTC. As protein: CASSLVGAGGARSETQYF.